The 20 T cell receptor beta chains given below trace back to one sample, sequenced in a study of T cell responses to AZD1222 COVID-19 vaccine. Produced via immunoSEQ multiplex PCR; TCRdb's table is partial and in-frame only. The sample contains more than 75,000 clones, approximately 91% of which appear only once. The specimen was peripheral blood, collected 28 days after the second AZD1222 dose. The source of these receptors is an adult who received the AZD1222 COVID-19 vaccine.

The CDR3 region is CASSLGQTIGELFF. The CDR3, as DNA: TGTGCCAGCAGCTTAGGCCAAACCATCGGGGAGCTGTTTTTT. V usage is TRBV13 and J usage is TRBJ2-2; unclear D gene. Looked up from germline, CDR1 is PRHDT and CDR2 is FYEKMQ (reference sequence). This CDR3 comprises 14 residues. Deletions cut 0 bases from V and 7 bases from J, with 9 bases between. The whole variable domain, filled in from reference TRBV13 and TRBJ2-2, reads AAGVIQSPRHLIKEKRETATLKCYPIPRHDTVYWYQQGPGQDPQFLISFYEKMQSDKGSIPDRFSAQQFSDYHSELNMSSLELGDSALYFCASSLGQTIGELFFGEGSRLTVL.

This chain links TRBV4-3 with TRBJ1-2, with a weak D call TRBD1 (6 bases). This CDR3 contains 14 residues. CDR1 and CDR2 from the germline V gene are LGHNA and YSLEER. V lost 4 bases to trimming and J lost 5 bases, with 14 bases between them. For the CDR3, the DNA is TGCGCCAGCAGCCGAGCACAGGGCGCGTATGGCTACACCTTC. Translating gives CASSRAQGAYGYTF.

This clone showed up just once. The rearrangement joins TRBV25-1 to TRBJ2-7; TRBD1 agrees at 7 bases. J was trimmed by 4 bases and V by 3 bases; bases with no gene match: 9. The CDR3 loop spans 15 amino acids. Looked up from germline, CDR1 is MGHDK and CDR2 is SYGVNS. DNA for the CDR3: TGTGCCAGCAGTGACACAGGGGCCTCGCCTTACGAGCAGTACTTC. It translates to CASSDTGASPYEQYF.

The gene calls are TRBV18 and TRBJ2-1, with 11 bases matching TRBD1. The germline V gene encodes CDR1 KGHSH and CDR2 LQKENI. Unmatched junction bases numbered 3, after V lost 5 bases and J lost 6 bases. The CDR3 spans 14 residues. CDR3: CASSRGTGGNEQFF. CDR3 bases: TGTGCCAGCTCAAGGGGGACAGGGGGCAATGAGCAGTTCTTC.

CDR3: CATSDLGVDKDEQFF. The CDR3, as DNA: TGTGCCACCAGTGATTTAGGGGTCGACAAGGATGAGCAGTTCTTC. The rearrangement links TRBV24-1 to TRBJ2-1, with a weak D call TRBD1 (5 bases). Trimming stripped 1 base from V and 8 bases from J, with 14 bases between. This CDR3 contains 15 residues. CDR1 and CDR2 from the germline V gene are KGHDR and SFDVKD.

This clone has a single count. The chain recombines TRBV28 with TRBJ1-4, with a possible D match to TRBD1 (6 bases). Trimming shortened V by 6 bases and J by 5 bases, and 19 bases separated the two germline ends. CDR3 length: 16 residues. Germline CDR1 is MDHEN and CDR2 is SYDVKM. CDR3 bases: TGTGCCAGCAGCCAACCAGGAGGAGGGGGGAATGAAAAACTGTTTTTT. This sequence encodes CASSQPGGGGNEKLFF.

The chain couples TRBV27 to TRBJ1-1; 7 nucleotides agree with TRBD1. The CDR3 consists of 15 residues. With V trimmed by 6 bases and J by 0 bases, 7 bases remained unmatched. The germline V gene has CDR1 MNHEY and CDR2 SMNVEV (reference sequence). CDR3 bases: TGTGCCAGCAGCAGTACAGGGGCACTGAACACTGAAGCTTTCTTT. It is translated as CASSSTGALNTEAFF.

The rearrangement joins TRBV7-2 to TRBJ1-5; no reliable D call. V lost 4 bases and J lost 3, with 4 bases in between. Germline V gene data show CDR1 as SGHTA and CDR2 as FQGNSA. The CDR3 extends over 12 amino acids. CDR3 amino acids: CASSSHNQPQHF. CDR3 nucleotide sequence: TGTGCCAGCAGCTCCCACAATCAGCCCCAGCATTTT.

The chain employs TRBV2 and TRBJ2-7; D gene unclear. V dropped 9 bases and J dropped 0 bases, with 9 bases sitting between them. The CDR3 is made up of 12 amino acids. Germline lookup yields CDR1 SNHLY and CDR2 FYNNEI. In DNA form, the CDR3 reads TGTGCCAGTAAGGTGCTCTCCTACGAGCAGTACTTC. Translation gives CASKVLSYEQYF.

For the CDR3, the DNA is TGCGCCAGCAGCTTGGGACTCCAGGGGAATCAGCCCCAGCATTTT. Translating it yields CASSLGLQGNQPQHF. V usage is TRBV5-1 and J usage is TRBJ1-5; D may be TRBD1 (6 bases). The CDR3 runs 15 residues. The germline V gene encodes CDR1 SGHRS and CDR2 YFSETQ. V shed 0 bases and J shed 4 bases, with 11 bases lying between them.

This chain links TRBV9 with TRBJ1-3; D is unresolved. Germline-derived CDR1 and CDR2 are SGDLS and YYNGEE. Trimming removed 0 bases at V and 0 bases at J, with 7 bases between. This CDR3 is 15 amino acids long. The CDR3 nucleotides read TGTGCCAGCAGCGTAGACGCAAGCTCTGGAAACACCATATATTTT. Protein sequence: CASSVDASSGNTIYF.

The rearrangement joins TRBV2 to TRBJ1-2; TRBD1 matches 7 bases. The junction had 3 bases not matched to a gene; V was cut back by 3 bases and J by 5 bases. The V gene's germline CDR1 is SNHLY and CDR2 FYNNEI. The CDR3 runs to 13 residues. CDR3 nucleotide sequence: TGTGCCAGCAGTGAGGACAGGTTTTATGGCTACACCTTC. Its protein is CASSEDRFYGYTF.

DNA of the CDR3: TGTGCCAGCAGTTCCCTGGGCATCGGGAACTATGGCTACACCTTC. Protein sequence: CASSSLGIGNYGYTF. The V and J genes are TRBV7-2 and TRBJ1-2; D ambiguous. V lost 6 bases, J lost 2 bases, and 16 bases lay in between. This CDR3 is 15 amino acids long. From germline, CDR1 is SGHTA and CDR2 FQGNSA.

The rearrangement links TRBV5-5 to TRBJ1-6; D call uncertain. V shed 4 bases and J shed 7 bases, with 21 bases lying between them. Germline CDR1 and CDR2: SGHKS and YYEKEE (reference sequence). The length of the CDR3 is 17 residues. CDR3 coding DNA: TGTGCCAGCAGCCCACCGGAGGGCAGCTGGGGAAATTCACCCCTCCACTTT. Its protein product is CASSPPEGSWGNSPLHF.

This rearrangement joins TRBV6-5 to TRBJ1-6; TRBD1 might be the D (6 bases). Germline CDR1 MNHEY, CDR2 SVGAGI. The length of the CDR3 is 14 residues. The ends were cut back, 8 bases at V and 6 bases at J, with 14 bases in the middle. The chain's CDR3 is CASLKGGRNSPLHF. The DNA for the CDR3 is TGTGCCAGCTTGAAGGGGGGGCGTAATTCACCCCTCCACTTT.

V gene TRBV6-2 or TRBV6-3 combines with J gene TRBJ2-1; 8 nucleotides match TRBD2. Germline trimming cut 6 bases from V and 3 bases from J; bases unmatched to any gene: 4. Germline V gene sequence: CDR1 MNHEY, CDR2 SVGEGT. The CDR3 totals 14 residues. The CDR3 DNA sequence: TGTGCCAGCAGCACCGGGACTAGCTACAATGAGCAGTTCTTC. Its translation is CASSTGTSYNEQFF.

V is TRBV6-1 and J is TRBJ1-2; D gene ambiguous. Trimming pared 3 bases from V and 5 bases from J, leaving 16 bases between. This CDR3 region has 15 residues. The germline CDR1 and CDR2 sequences are MNHNS and SASEGT. The CDR3 is CASSDPSGVGYGYTF. CDR3 in DNA: TGTGCCAGCAGTGACCCGAGTGGGGTAGGATATGGCTACACCTTC.

V is TRBV7-2 and J is TRBJ2-2, with D hard to call. This CDR3 has 13 residues. V dropped 2 bases and J dropped 4 bases, with 5 bases sitting between them. Looked up from germline, CDR1 is SGHTA and CDR2 is FQGNSA. CDR3 loop: CASSLRRTGELFF. CDR3 bases: TGTGCCAGCAGCTTACGGCGCACCGGGGAGCTGTTTTTT.

In this sample, this clone turned up once. This chain joins TRBV11-2 and TRBJ2-1; D remains unclear. Germline CDR1 SGHAT, CDR2 FQNNGV. The V gene lost 3 bases and the J gene lost 3 bases, with 3 bases spanning the gap. The CDR3 length is 12 residues. The CDR3 sequence is CASSFDYNEQFF. CDR3 DNA: TGTGCCAGCAGCTTTGACTACAATGAGCAGTTCTTC.

The chain links TRBV6-4 to TRBJ2-1; D is uncertain. Trimming stripped 6 bases from V and 8 bases from J, with 14 bases between. CDR1 MRHNA and CDR2 SNTAGT come from the germline V gene. The CDR3 covers 13 residues. CDR3 DNA: TGTGCCAGCAGCCCAGACCGTCTCTATGAGCAGTTCTTC. Its translation is CASSPDRLYEQFF.